This TCR beta chain was found in a study of Ad26.COV2.S vaccination and SARS-CoV-2 variants. At the level of the study: The authors gave Ad26.COV2.S intramuscularly, either once or twice 56 days apart. Findings of the study overall: Possible underestimation of total T cell responses by the TCR breadth and depth analyses was noted.

Some clones are missing from TCRdb's copy, which holds only in-frame ones; the method was immunoSEQ multiplex PCR. The sample includes roughly 400,000 clones, around 91% seen only once; the top ten take under 2%. Documented treatment: approximately 18 received Ad26.COV2.S at low or high dose, single or two shots; roughly five received placebo; per-sample allocation not given. Day 63 following the first vaccine or placebo injection was when the samples were taken. An adult of 18-55 years in Boston served as donor. With regard to this clone: Its antigen is currently unknown.

V lost 0 bases and J lost 6, with 6 bases in between. The CDR3 consists of 12 residues. Germline V gene lookup returns CDR1 MDHEN and CDR2 SYDVKM. The receptor was isolated from a person between 18 and 65 years old who received the Ad26.COV2.S COVID-19 vaccine or a placebo. Specimen: peripheral blood, collected in a trial of Ad26.COV2.S vaccine versus placebo. The genes are TRBV28 and TRBJ2-7; D uncertain. The CDR3 protein is CASSLWGVEQYF. The CDR3 DNA is TGTGCCAGCAGTTTATGGGGTGTCGAGCAGTACTTC.